These 28 T cell receptor beta chains came from one sample sequenced in a study of shared clonotypes between healthy human individuals. Produced via immunoSEQ multiplex PCR; TCRdb's table is partial and in-frame only. Among under 2.5 million clones listed, around 92% were seen once. Specimen: naive CD4+ T cells from PBMCs. Subset meaning: CD45RA+ positively selected. These receptor sequences come from a man aged 18 to 35 in good health. Some clones in this sample may be carry-over from other donors' samples.

A single count supports this clone. The rearrangement links TRBV5-8 to TRBJ1-2, with D tentatively TRBD1 (5 bases). Trimming took off 3 bases at V and 2 bases at J, with 11 bases between the two ends. CDR1 is SGHTS, CDR2 YDEGEE, per germline. The CDR3 is 14 amino acids. CDR3 DNA: TGTGCCAGCAGCTACGAGGGGAGGAACTATGGCTACACCTTC. Its translation is CASSYEGRNYGYTF.

The DNA of the CDR3 is TGTGCCAGCAGTTCGGACAGGGCTAGCTCCTACGAGCAGTACTTC. This translates into CASSSDRASSYEQYF. V gene TRBV6-5 combines with J gene TRBJ2-7, with TRBD1 matching over 8 bases. With V trimmed by 4 bases and J by 0 bases, 5 bases remained unmatched. Per germline, CDR1 MNHEY and CDR2 SVGAGI. The CDR3 loop spans 15 amino acids.

The chain joins TRBV28 to TRBJ2-7, with TRBD1 identical over 7 bases. The V and J ends lost 4 bases and 2 bases, in that order; junction bases with no gene match: 11. The germline V gene has CDR1 MDHEN and CDR2 SYDVKM. CDR3 length: 16 residues. CDR3 region: CASSSPGQVGPYEQYF. The CDR3 DNA reads TGTGCCAGCAGTTCCCCCGGACAGGTTGGGCCCTACGAGCAGTACTTC.

V and J are TRBV2 and TRBJ1-1, with D possibly TRBD1 on 5 matching bases. The V end lost 5 bases, the J end lost 4 bases, and 11 bases lay between the germline ends. The germline gives CDR1 SNHLY, CDR2 FYNNEI. This CDR3 has 13 residues. For the CDR3, the DNA is TGTGCCAGCAGTCCACCTGGGGGCACTGAAGCTTTCTTT. Translating it yields CASSPPGGTEAFF.

This chain connects TRBV7-2 to TRBJ2-5, with D perhaps matching TRBD1 (7 bases). The CDR3 extends over 15 amino acids. Trimming left V 6 bases short and J 5 bases short, with 19 bases between. Germline V gene lookup returns CDR1 SGHTA and CDR2 FQGNSA. In DNA, the CDR3 is TGTGCCAGCAGTCGGTGGCAGGGGGGAGGTGAGACCCAGTACTTC. Translating gives CASSRWQGGGETQYF.

CDR3: CASRLTGLDTQYF. CDR3 in DNA: TGTGCCAGCAGACTTACAGGGTTAGATACGCAGTATTTT. V usage is TRBV28 and J usage is TRBJ2-3, with TRBD1 as a possible D gene (6 bases). Trimming took off 6 bases at V and 5 bases at J, with 12 bases between the two ends. The germline V gene encodes CDR1 MDHEN and CDR2 SYDVKM. This CDR3 contains 13 residues.

The chain links TRBV10-3 to TRBJ2-5; D uncertain. The CDR3 is 9 amino acids. CDR1 and CDR2 from the germline V gene are ENHRY and SYGVKD. V was cut by 8 bases and J by 2 bases, with 0 bases left in between. The CDR3 nucleotides read TGTGCCATCCAAGAGACCCAGTACTTC. It encodes CAIQETQYF.

The rearrangement uses TRBV29-1 and TRBJ1-1; 7 nucleotides align to TRBD1. The V segment lost 5 bases and the J segment 5 bases; nucleotides outside the gene matches: 8. Germline lookup yields CDR1 SQVTM and CDR2 ANQGSEA. CDR3 length equals 13 residues. CDR3 protein: CSVHRRGDTEAFF. The CDR3 DNA sequence: TGCAGCGTTCACCGCAGGGGGGATACTGAAGCTTTCTTT.

CDR3 bases: TGTGCCAGCAGCCCACATAGAGGGGGAGGGCCCTACAATGAGCAGTTCTTC. Translating gives CASSPHRGGGPYNEQFF. This chain links TRBV5-4 with TRBJ2-1; weak D call: TRBD2 (7 bases). Per the germline V gene, CDR1 is SGHNT and CDR2 is YYREEE (reference sequence). V lost 4 bases to trimming and J lost 2 bases, with 19 bases between them. CDR3 length equals 17 residues. Complete variable domain (other parts from reference TRBV5-4 and TRBJ2-1): ETGVTQSPTHLIKTRGQQVTLRCSSQSGHNTVSWYQQALGQGPQFIFQYYREEENGRGNFPPRFSGLQFPNYSSELNVNALELDDSALYLCASSPHRGGGPYNEQFFGPGTRLTVL.

Details on this clone: The sample holds other DNA sequences that translate to the same CDR3. This rearrangement joins TRBV18 to TRBJ1-3; D remains unclear. There are 14 residues in the CDR3. V lost 0 bases and J 1 base, leaving 4 bases between the germline ends. Germline values: CDR1 KGHSH, CDR2 LQKENI. CDR3 region: CASSPPGSGNTIYF. CDR3 DNA: TGTGCCAGCTCACCACCAGGGTCTGGAAACACCATATATTTT.

V gene TRBV5-1 combines with J gene TRBJ1-5; 11 bases line up with TRBD1. Germline loops: CDR1 SGHRS, CDR2 YFSETQ. J gave up 9 bases and V 0 bases, and 8 bases lay outside the gene matches. This CDR3 region has 16 residues. The CDR3 here is CASSLAGTGGPGPQHF. The CDR3 DNA sequence: TGCGCCAGCAGCTTGGCAGGGACAGGGGGTCCGGGGCCCCAGCATTTT. The variable domain in full, with the rest retrieved from reference TRBV5-1 and TRBJ1-5, is KAGVTQTPRYLIKTRGQQVTLSCSPISGHRSVSWYQQTPGQGLQFLFEYFSETQRNKGNFPGRFSGRQFSNSRSEMNVSTLELGDSALYLCASSLAGTGGPGPQHFGDGTRLSIL.

The chain recombines TRBV5-4 with TRBJ1-5; a weak D match, TRBD1 (6 bases). Germline V gene lookup returns CDR1 SGHNT and CDR2 YYREEE (reference sequence). The CDR3 has 14 amino acids. The V gene lost 1 base and the J gene lost 2 bases, with 7 bases spanning the gap. CDR3 sequence: CASSLWGRNQPQHF. The CDR3 DNA follows: TGTGCCAGCAGCTTGTGGGGGCGCAATCAGCCCCAGCATTTT.

Notes on this clone: This sample also contains other DNA sequences that code for the same CDR3. This rearrangement joins TRBV15 to TRBJ1-3, with D perhaps TRBD1 (5 bases). Germline CDR1 reads LNHNV; CDR2 reads YYDKDF (reference sequence). There are 14 residues in the CDR3. Between the trimmed V and J ends, which lost 2 bases and 2 bases, there was a span of 7 bases. The CDR3 sequence is CATSRTGTGNTIYF. The CDR3 coding sequence is TGTGCCACCAGCAGAACAGGTACTGGAAACACCATATATTTT.

This chain uses TRBV2 with TRBJ1-2, with a weak D call TRBD1 (6 bases). Trimming removed 6 bases at V and 13 bases at J, with 18 bases between. CDR3 length equals 12 residues. The germline V gene encodes CDR1 SNHLY and CDR2 FYNNEI. For the CDR3, the DNA is TGTGCCAGCAGGGCTGACCTACAGGGAGCCACCTTC. This codes for CASRADLQGATF.

The chain combines TRBV14 with TRBJ2-2; D gene uncertain. V lost 4 bases and J lost 4, with 10 bases in between. The CDR3 length is 14 residues. The germline CDR1 and CDR2 sequences are SGHDN and FVKESK. CDR3 region: CASSRLEATGELFF. CDR3 coding DNA: TGTGCCAGCAGCCGGCTCGAGGCCACCGGGGAGCTGTTTTTT.

This chain joins TRBV4-1 and TRBJ2-7, with D possibly TRBD1 on 6 matching bases. The CDR3 totals 13 residues. The V gene's germline CDR1 is MGHRA and CDR2 YSYEKL. V lost 5 bases and J lost 3, with 11 bases in between. CDR3 region: CASSDQGFYEQYF. DNA of the CDR3: TGCGCCAGCAGCGATCAGGGGTTCTACGAGCAGTACTTC.

The rearrangement links TRBV18 to TRBJ1-2; weak D call: TRBD1 (5 bases). Germline V gene sequence: CDR1 KGHSH, CDR2 LQKENI. Trimming removed 2 bases at V and 5 bases at J, with 15 bases between. The CDR3 length is 15 residues. The CDR3 reads CASSPTTGGMYGYTF. The CDR3 DNA sequence: TGTGCCAGCTCACCAACCACCGGGGGGATGTATGGCTACACCTTC.

This clone has just one count. The J gene is TRBJ2-7, the V gene TRBV13; D unclear. V gave up 2 bases and J gave up 4 bases, with 12 bases separating them. CDR3 length equals 14 residues. CDR1 and CDR2 from the germline V gene are PRHDT and FYEKMQ (reference sequence). CDR3 region: CASSLPTEIYEQYF. The CDR3, as DNA: TGTGCCAGCAGCTTACCCACCGAAATTTACGAGCAGTACTTC.

The V call is TRBV2, the J call TRBJ1-5; TRBD1 matches at 9 bases. The V gene end was trimmed by 6 bases and the J gene end by 5 bases; junction bases not matched to a gene: 5. Germline V CDR1 and CDR2: SNHLY, FYNNEI. The CDR3 covers 14 residues. The CDR3 loop reads CASSPGQGDQPQHF. As DNA, the CDR3 is TGTGCCAGCAGCCCGGGACAGGGTGATCAGCCCCAGCATTTT.

The rearrangement links TRBV7-2 to TRBJ1-2; no clear D gene. Trimming took off 1 base at V and 2 bases at J, with 11 bases between the two ends. The CDR3 runs to 15 residues. Germline V lookup: CDR1 SGHTA, CDR2 FQGNSA. This CDR3 is CASSLEGTANYGYTF. The CDR3 DNA is TGTGCCAGCAGCTTAGAGGGTACGGCAAACTATGGCTACACCTTC.

The J gene is TRBJ1-5, the V gene TRBV4-2; D might be TRBD1 (6 bases). Trimming took 1 base from V and 2 from J, leaving 12 bases between them. Germline values: CDR1 LGHNA, CDR2 YNFKEQ. The CDR3 spans 16 residues. CDR3 sequence: CASSQGTGRRNQPQHF. Here the CDR3 DNA reads TGTGCCAGCAGCCAAGGTACAGGGCGGCGCAATCAGCCCCAGCATTTT.

This chain connects TRBV21-1 to TRBJ2-7. TRBV21-1 is shown as a pseudogene. CDR3 length: 10 amino acids. The CDR3 bases are TGTGCCAGCAGCAACTACGAGCAGTACTTC. It yields the protein CASSNYEQYF.

This rearrangement joins TRBV11-2 to TRBJ1-1; TRBD1 might be the D (5 bases). Germline CDR1 reads SGHAT; CDR2 reads FQNNGV. V was shortened by 3 bases and J by 0 bases, with 14 bases between the two germline ends. The CDR3 loop spans 16 amino acids. CDR3 nucleotide sequence: TGTGCCAGCAGCTTCGCGGGGGTGGGGGTGAACACTGAAGCTTTCTTT. The encoded protein is CASSFAGVGVNTEAFF.

With regard to this clone: Other DNA variants within this sample encode the same CDR3. The chain recombines TRBV4-1 with TRBJ2-6; D unclear. Trimming took 1 base from V and 0 from J, leaving 4 bases between them. Germline loops: CDR1 MGHRA, CDR2 YSYEKL. CDR3 size: 15 residues. The CDR3 loop is CASSQVSSGANVLTF. CDR3 DNA sequence: TGCGCCAGCAGCCAAGTCAGCTCTGGGGCCAACGTCCTGACTTTC.

This chain joins TRBV6-1 and TRBJ1-4; D gene uncertain. The CDR3 loop spans 11 amino acids. Germline V gene data show CDR1 as MNHNS and CDR2 as SASEGT. Trimming cost V 6 bases and J 4 bases, with 3 bases left between them. The CDR3, as DNA: TGTGCCAGCAGAAATAATGAAAAACTGTTTTTT. Translation gives CASRNNEKLFF.

The chain is built from TRBV2 and TRBJ2-1; D tentatively reads TRBD1 or TRBD2 (5 bases each). Germline CDR1 SNHLY, CDR2 FYNNEI. Trimming stripped 2 bases from V and 5 bases from J, with 10 bases between. This CDR3 has 14 residues. The CDR3, as DNA: TGTGCCAGCAGTGAACGGGACGCAGACAATGAGCAGTTCTTC. This codes for CASSERDADNEQFF.

The chain is built from TRBV7-3 and TRBJ1-1; D gene uncertain. The germline CDR1 and CDR2 sequences are SGHTA and FQGTGA. V was clipped by 5 bases and J by 1 base, with 11 bases between them. The CDR3 has 14 residues. CDR3 in amino acids: CASSVDLGNTEAFF. In DNA form, the CDR3 reads TGTGCCAGCAGCGTGGACCTGGGGAACACTGAAGCTTTCTTT.

This clone occurred once. Other DNA variants within this sample encode the same CDR3. The J gene is TRBJ2-1, the V gene TRBV28; D may correspond to TRBD1 or TRBD2 (6 bases each). Between the trimmed V and J ends, which lost 6 bases and 0 bases, there was a span of 12 bases. CDR1 is MDHEN and CDR2 is SYDVKM in the germline V gene. The CDR3 consists of 15 residues. CDR3 nucleotides: TGTGCCAGCAGAGGAGGGGGAAGCTCCTACAATGAGCAGTTCTTC. Translation gives CASRGGGSSYNEQFF. Complete variable domain (other parts from reference TRBV28 and TRBJ2-1): DVKVTQSSRYLVKRTGEKVFLECVQDMDHENMFWYRQDPGLGLRLIYFSYDVKMKEKGDIPEGYSVSREKKERFSLILESASTNQTSMYLCASRGGGSSYNEQFFGPGTRLTVL.